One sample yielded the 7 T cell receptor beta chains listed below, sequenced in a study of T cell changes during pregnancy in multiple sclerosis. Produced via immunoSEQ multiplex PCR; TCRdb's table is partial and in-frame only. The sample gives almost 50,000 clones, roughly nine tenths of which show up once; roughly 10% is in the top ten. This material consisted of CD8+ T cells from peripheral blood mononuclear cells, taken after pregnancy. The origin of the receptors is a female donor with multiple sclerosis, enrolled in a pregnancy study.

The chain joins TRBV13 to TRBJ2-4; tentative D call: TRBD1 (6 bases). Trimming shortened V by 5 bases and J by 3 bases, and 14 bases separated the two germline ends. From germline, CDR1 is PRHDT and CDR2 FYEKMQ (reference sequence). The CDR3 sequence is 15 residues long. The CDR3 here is CASSEQGGDKNIQYF. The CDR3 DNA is TGTGCCAGCAGCGAACAGGGTGGCGACAAAAACATTCAGTACTTC.

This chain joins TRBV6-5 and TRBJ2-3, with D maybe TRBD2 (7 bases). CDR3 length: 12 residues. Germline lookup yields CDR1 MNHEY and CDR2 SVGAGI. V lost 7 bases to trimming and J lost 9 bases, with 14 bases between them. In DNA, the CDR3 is TGTGCCAGCACGAGGGGGGAGGGCACGCAGTATTTT. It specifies CASTRGEGTQYF.

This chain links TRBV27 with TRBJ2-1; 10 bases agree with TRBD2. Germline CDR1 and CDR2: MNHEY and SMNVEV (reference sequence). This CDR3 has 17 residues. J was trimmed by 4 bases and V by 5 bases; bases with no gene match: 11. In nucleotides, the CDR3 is TGTGCCAGCAGTCTTATAGCGGGGGGATCAATTTACAATGAGCAGTTCTTC. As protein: CASSLIAGGSIYNEQFF.

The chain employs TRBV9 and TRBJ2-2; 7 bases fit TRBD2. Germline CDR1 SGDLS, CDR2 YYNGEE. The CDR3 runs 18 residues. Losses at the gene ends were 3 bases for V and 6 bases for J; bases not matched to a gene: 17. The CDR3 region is CASSAPLNGGRGAGELFF. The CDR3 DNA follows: TGTGCCAGCAGCGCCCCCCTGAACGGTGGGAGGGGTGCCGGGGAGCTGTTTTTT.

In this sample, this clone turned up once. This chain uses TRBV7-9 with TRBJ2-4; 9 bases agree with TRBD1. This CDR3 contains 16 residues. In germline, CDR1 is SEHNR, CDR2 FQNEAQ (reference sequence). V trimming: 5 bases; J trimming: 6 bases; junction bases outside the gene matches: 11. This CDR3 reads CASSSNRDRVGNIQYF. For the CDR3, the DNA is TGTGCCAGCAGCAGTAATCGGGACAGGGTGGGAAACATTCAGTACTTC.

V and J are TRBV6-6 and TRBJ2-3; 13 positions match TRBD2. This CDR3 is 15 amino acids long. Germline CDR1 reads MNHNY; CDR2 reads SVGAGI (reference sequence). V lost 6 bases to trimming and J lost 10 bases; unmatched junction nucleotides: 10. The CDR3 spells CASSETSGGFYPQYF. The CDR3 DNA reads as TGTGCCAGCAGCGAGACTAGCGGGGGGTTTTATCCGCAGTATTTT.

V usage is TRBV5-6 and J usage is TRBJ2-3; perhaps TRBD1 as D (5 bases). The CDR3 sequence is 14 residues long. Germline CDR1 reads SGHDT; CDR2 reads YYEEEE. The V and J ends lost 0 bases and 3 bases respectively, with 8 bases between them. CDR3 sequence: CASSLAGRTDTQYF. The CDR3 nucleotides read TGTGCCAGCAGCTTGGCAGGGCGAACAGATACGCAGTATTTT.